Listed here are 16 T cell receptor beta chains from one sample, sequenced in a study of shared clonotypes between healthy human individuals. Produced via immunoSEQ multiplex PCR; TCRdb's table is partial and in-frame only. The data hold about 580,000 clones, with roughly 98% observed a single time. Naive CD8 cells comprised CD45RO-negative, CCR7-positively selected cells, excluding terminally differentiated effector memory CD45RA+ cells. Material for sequencing was naive CD8+ T cells sorted from blood. Every receptor here comes from a man aged 25 to 40 in good health.

Here the CDR3 DNA reads TGTGCCAGCAGCGTAGGGCGCCAGGGGGGCAACGAGCAGTACTTC. Encoded protein: CASSVGRQGGNEQYF. The rearrangement uses TRBV9 and TRBJ2-7, with D possibly TRBD1 on 7 matching bases. The V and J ends lost 0 bases and 5 bases respectively, with 15 bases between them. The CDR3 length is 15 residues. Germline V gene lookup returns CDR1 SGDLS and CDR2 YYNGEE.

This rearrangement joins TRBV29-1 to TRBJ2-1; TRBD2 matches at 7 bases. V lost 4 bases and J lost 7; bases outside the gene matches: 13. This CDR3 is 15 amino acids long. Germline values: CDR1 SQVTM, CDR2 ANQGSEA. CDR3 in amino acids: CSVGNLADRGNEQFF. CDR3 DNA: TGCAGCGTTGGCAATCTAGCGGACCGAGGAAATGAGCAGTTCTTC.

This clone was counted a single time. The chain is built from TRBV11-2 and TRBJ1-1; D might be TRBD1 (5 bases). Germline CDR1 is SGHAT and CDR2 is FQNNGV. The CDR3 contains 16 residues. The V end lost 5 bases, the J end lost 5 bases, and 21 bases lay between the germline ends. The CDR3 reads CASSPHDSAVGTEAFF. DNA for the CDR3: TGTGCCAGCAGCCCTCACGACAGTGCCGTCGGGACTGAAGCTTTCTTT.

This rearrangement joins TRBV9 to TRBJ2-1; 8 nucleotides match TRBD2. Trimming at V came to 3 bases and at J to 8 bases, leaving 1 base not matched to a gene. The length of the CDR3 is 12 residues. CDR1 and CDR2 (germline): SGDLS, YYNGEE. In nucleotides, the CDR3 is TGTGCCAGCAGCGGGACTAGCTATGAGCAGTTCTTC. This encodes CASSGTSYEQFF.

The chain uses TRBV5-6 and TRBJ2-5; 10 nucleotides match TRBD1. Germline CDR1 is SGHDT and CDR2 is YYEEEE. Germline trimming cut 5 bases from V and 1 base from J; bases unmatched to any gene: 5. This CDR3 comprises 15 residues. The CDR3 bases are TGTGCCAGCAGTCCGGGACAGGGGTCCCAAGAGACCCAGTACTTC. Protein product: CASSPGQGSQETQYF.

This sequence joins TRBV5-4 and TRBJ2-5; D is perhaps TRBD1 (6 bases). Germline lookup yields CDR1 SGHNT and CDR2 YYREEE (reference sequence). V lost 2 bases and J lost 7, with 15 bases in between. The CDR3 sequence is 14 residues long. The CDR3 DNA reads TGTGCCAGCAGCTTCGACAGGACGAGGGGGACCCAGTACTTC. Translated, it gives CASSFDRTRGTQYF.

The chain is built from TRBV29-1 and TRBJ1-2; possible D gene TRBD1, 5 bases. The CDR3 is 20 residues long. CDR1 SQVTM and CDR2 ANQGSEA come from the germline V gene. Deletions cut 3 bases from V and 3 bases from J, with 32 bases between. CDR3 protein: CSVEQRRGRTRSAFDYGYTF. The CDR3 nucleotides read TGCAGCGTTGAGCAAAGACGGGGGAGGACCCGGAGCGCCTTCGACTATGGCTACACCTTC.

As DNA, the CDR3 is TGTGCCAGCAGTGAGTTCTCGAGCCGCAATGAGCAGTTCTTC. Translating it yields CASSEFSSRNEQFF. The J gene is TRBJ2-1, the V gene TRBV6-4; D unclear. This CDR3 contains 14 residues. Deletions cut 3 bases from V and 6 bases from J, with 12 bases between. Germline CDR1 MRHNA, CDR2 SNTAGT.

This chain connects TRBV4-3 to TRBJ2-2; the match to TRBD1 covers 9 bases. With V trimmed by 4 bases and J by 4 bases, 10 bases remained unmatched. This CDR3 has 17 amino acids. The germline V gene has CDR1 LGHNA and CDR2 YSLEER. The CDR3 DNA follows: TGCGCCAGCAGCCCAGAAGGACAGGGGCTATTCACCGGGGAGCTGTTTTTT. Amino acids: CASSPEGQGLFTGELFF.

The V gene is TRBV29-1, the J gene TRBJ1-1, with D perhaps matching TRBD1 (5 bases). The CDR3 has 13 amino acids. The V and J ends lost 1 base and 3 bases respectively, with 9 bases between them. Per germline, CDR1 SQVTM and CDR2 ANQGSEA. The chain's CDR3 is CSVEGGLDTEAFF. The CDR3 DNA follows: TGCAGCGTTGAAGGGGGGTTGGACACTGAAGCTTTCTTT. The entire variable domain, with the rest obtained from reference TRBV29-1 and TRBJ1-1, is as follows: SAVISQKPSRDICQRGTSLTIQCQVDSQVTMMFWYRQQPGQSLTLIATANQGSEATYESGFVIDKFPISRPNLTFSTLTVSNMSPEDSSIYLCSVEGGLDTEAFFGQGTRLTVV.

The chain employs TRBV9 and TRBJ2-5, with D possibly TRBD1 on 6 matching bases. In germline, CDR1 is SGDLS, CDR2 YYNGEE. The CDR3 contains 14 residues. Between the trimmed V and J ends, which lost 4 bases and 2 bases, there was a span of 12 bases. The chain's CDR3 is CASSPARGQETQYF. The CDR3 coding sequence is TGTGCCAGCAGCCCAGCCAGGGGTCAAGAGACCCAGTACTTC.

V is TRBV11-2 and J is TRBJ2-1; D unclear. The CDR3 runs to 15 residues. Trimming removed 5 bases at V and 5 bases at J, with 16 bases between. In germline, CDR1 is SGHAT, CDR2 FQNNGV. Here the CDR3 reads CASSPANHPNNEQFF. CDR3 DNA sequence: TGTGCCAGCAGCCCCGCCAATCACCCAAACAATGAGCAGTTCTTC.

The chain uses TRBV4-1 and TRBJ2-7; D is ambiguous. V shed 1 base and J shed 4 bases, with 17 bases lying between them. Germline assignment: CDR1 MGHRA and CDR2 YSYEKL. The CDR3 has 16 residues. The CDR3 loop is CASSQGPRPPLYEQYF. In DNA, the CDR3 is TGCGCCAGCAGCCAAGGTCCCCGACCCCCGCTATACGAGCAGTACTTC.

The chain uses TRBV19 and TRBJ2-7; 7 bases map to TRBD1. The germline V gene has CDR1 LNHDA and CDR2 SQIVND (reference sequence). CDR3 length: 16 residues. The J segment lost 4 bases and the V segment lost 0 bases, leaving 9 bases of the junction unmatched. For the CDR3, the DNA is TGTGCCAGTAGTATAGATCACAGGGGCTTGGCTTACGAGCAGTACTTC. Its protein is CASSIDHRGLAYEQYF. Looking up the rest from reference TRBV19 and TRBJ2-7 gives the full variable domain: DGGITQSPKYLFRKEGQNVTLSCEQNLNHDAMYWYRQDPGQGLRLIYYSQIVNDFQKGDIAEGYSVSREKKESFPLTVTSAQKNPTAFYLCASSIDHRGLAYEQYFGPGTRLTVT.

CDR3 coding DNA: TGTGCCAGCAGTTATGGACTAGCGGGAGGACATGAGCAGTTCTTC. Its translation: CASSYGLAGGHEQFF. The rearrangement joins TRBV6-5 to TRBJ2-1; TRBD2 matches 14 bases. This CDR3 region has 15 residues. Per germline, CDR1 MNHEY and CDR2 SVGAGI. Unmatched junction bases numbered 3, after V lost 3 bases and J lost 8 bases.

The rearrangement joins TRBV7-6 to TRBJ2-7; 9 bases are a match to TRBD1. Germline V gene lookup returns CDR1 SGHVS and CDR2 FNYEAQ. The CDR3 runs 14 residues. With 1 base clipped from V and 5 bases from J, the junction kept 3 bases outside the gene matches. CDR3: CASSLGGQGHEQYF. The CDR3 bases are TGTGCCAGCAGCTTAGGGGGACAGGGCCACGAGCAGTACTTC.